Each of the 3 T cell receptor beta chains below was sequenced from the same sample in a study of T cell responses to AZD1222 COVID-19 vaccine. The repertoire was sequenced with immunoSEQ multiplex PCR; TCRdb's copy has only in-frame clones and lacks some. The sample records about 85,000 clones, approximately 87% being singletons. The starting material was peripheral blood, obtained on day 0 of AZD1222 vaccination. The receptors were gathered from an adult in good health.

The V call is TRBV12-3 or TRBV12-4, the J call TRBJ2-7; D is ambiguous. The CDR3 has 8 amino acids. The CDR3 DNA reads TGTGCTTTAGGCGAGCAGTACTTC. Protein product: CALGEQYF.

This clone was detected once. The chain recombines TRBV2 with TRBJ2-1, with D possibly TRBD1 on 6 matching bases. The germline CDR1 and CDR2 sequences are SNHLY and FYNNEI. Trimming left V 5 bases short and J 7 bases short, with 18 bases between. The CDR3 has 15 amino acids. The CDR3: CASSLGGVRSNEQFF. The DNA of the CDR3 is TGTGCCAGCAGTCTAGGGGGAGTGAGGAGTAATGAGCAGTTCTTC.

V usage is TRBV7-3 and J usage is TRBJ2-7, with D unresolved. Germline CDR1 SGHTA, CDR2 FQGTGA. V lost 4 bases, J lost 3 bases, and 13 bases lay in between. The CDR3 length is 14 residues. CDR3 sequence (DNA): TGTGCCAGCAGCTCCTCGGGCTTCAACTACGAGCAGTACTTC. The encoded protein is CASSSSGFNYEQYF.